The 32 T cell receptor beta chains presented below share a single source sample, sequenced in a study of blood T cell repertoires in COVID-19. Profiled with immunoSEQ multiplex PCR; TCRdb holds only in-frame clones, not every one. This repertoire shows approximately 210,000 clones, 70% to 90% found once; its top ten account for roughly 5.6%. The sequencing input was peripheral blood. These receptors all come from a woman between 40 and 55 years old who had recovered from COVID-19.

This clone has a count of ten or more. The chain couples TRBV7-9 to TRBJ2-7; D is perhaps TRBD2 (5 bases). The V end was cut by 1 base, the J end by 9 bases, with 16 bases between. Germline CDR1 SEHNR, CDR2 FQNEAQ (reference sequence). The CDR3 runs 14 residues. The DNA for the CDR3 is TGTGCCAGCAGCTTAGGGGTCGCTAGCATCGTGCAGTACTTC. This codes for CASSLGVASIVQYF.

The V call is TRBV30, the J call TRBJ1-1, with D perhaps matching TRBD1 (6 bases). Germline CDR1 reads GTSNPN; CDR2 reads SVGIG (reference sequence). The ends were cut back, 5 bases at V and 5 bases at J, with 12 bases in the middle. The CDR3 is 12 residues long. CDR3 bases: TGTGCCTGGGACACAGGGCAAACTGAAGCTTTCTTT. Its protein is CAWDTGQTEAFF.

This clone has more than one count but fewer than ten. The chain joins TRBV19 to TRBJ1-6; possible D gene TRBD1, 6 bases. The CDR3 totals 13 residues. CDR1 is LNHDA, CDR2 SQIVND, per germline (reference sequence). V lost 7 bases, J lost 4 bases, and 8 bases lay in between. CDR3 residues: CASMGTYNSPLHF. The CDR3, as DNA: TGTGCCAGTATGGGGACATATAATTCACCCCTCCACTTT.

The chain uses TRBV12-3 or TRBV12-4 and TRBJ1-1; D call uncertain. V was cut by 9 bases and J by 5 bases, with 10 bases left in between. The CDR3 extends over 11 amino acids. The CDR3 loop is CASTAGTEAFF. CDR3 sequence (DNA): TGTGCCAGTACCGCGGGGACTGAAGCTTTCTTT.

V and J are TRBV18 and TRBJ2-1; D is possibly TRBD1 (5 bases). The CDR3 totals 14 residues. V shed 3 bases and J shed 5 bases, with 11 bases lying between them. Germline values: CDR1 KGHSH, CDR2 LQKENI. The CDR3 is CASSPMDTNNEQFF. The CDR3 coding sequence is TGTGCCAGCTCACCTATGGACACTAACAATGAGCAGTTCTTC. Full variable domain (remainder filled in from reference TRBV18 and TRBJ2-1): NAGVMQNPRHLVRRRGQEARLRCSPMKGHSHVYWYRQLPEEGLKFMVYLQKENIIDESGMPKERFSAEFPKEGPSILRIQQVVRGDSAAYFCASSPMDTNNEQFFGPGTRLTVL.

The CDR3 loop reads CASSAEDRGTYEQYF. The CDR3 coding sequence is TGCGCCAGCAGCGCAGAAGACAGGGGGACCTACGAGCAGTACTTC. This chain connects TRBV5-1 to TRBJ2-7; 9 bases fit TRBD1. Germline V gene sequence: CDR1 SGHRS, CDR2 YFSETQ. After removal of 4 bases from V and 2 bases from J, the junction contained 7 bases not matched to a gene. The CDR3 spans 15 residues.

The CDR3 region is CASSQDLLTLGSSYEQYF. Written as DNA, the CDR3 is TGCGCCAGCAGCCAAGACCTTCTTACTCTGGGGAGCTCCTACGAGCAGTACTTC. The chain uses TRBV4-3 and TRBJ2-7, with a weak D call TRBD2 (5 bases). V lost 0 bases and J lost 0, with 18 bases in between. The germline CDR1 and CDR2 sequences are LGHNA and YSLEER. The CDR3 covers 18 residues.

The table lists this clone with a count of one. The V and J genes are TRBV18 and TRBJ2-5, with 7 positions matching TRBD2. The CDR3 extends over 14 amino acids. Germline V gene lookup returns CDR1 KGHSH and CDR2 LQKENI. V gave up 6 bases and J gave up 4 bases; unmatched junction bases: 8. CDR3 region: CASSRDYASETQYF. The DNA of the CDR3 is TGTGCCAGCTCCCGGGACTACGCTTCAGAGACCCAGTACTTC. Using reference TRBV18 and TRBJ2-5 for the parts outside the CDR3, the full variable domain is NAGVMQNPRHLVRRRGQEARLRCSPMKGHSHVYWYRQLPEEGLKFMVYLQKENIIDESGMPKERFSAEFPKEGPSILRIQQVVRGDSAAYFCASSRDYASETQYFGPGTRLLVL.

The chain has TRBV19 and TRBJ2-2, with a possible D match to TRBD2 (5 bases). V dropped 7 bases and J dropped 2 bases, with 11 bases sitting between them. The CDR3 is made up of 14 amino acids. Germline CDR1 and CDR2: LNHDA and SQIVND (reference sequence). For the CDR3, the DNA is TGTGCCAGTAAGGTTAGCGTAAACACCGGGGAGCTGTTTTTT. Its translation is CASKVSVNTGELFF.

The rearrangement links TRBV27 to TRBJ1-1, with TRBD1 matching over 9 bases. The ends lost 7 bases at V and 1 base at J; junction bases unmatched: 7. The CDR3 consists of 15 residues. Per the germline V gene, CDR1 is MNHEY and CDR2 is SMNVEV (reference sequence). CDR3 sequence reads: CASNNTGGPNTEAFF. In DNA, the CDR3 is TGTGCCAGCAACAATACAGGGGGCCCGAACACTGAAGCTTTCTTT.

The chain couples TRBV6-5 to TRBJ2-3; TRBD1 agrees at 8 bases. Trimming removed 6 bases from V and 6 bases from J; junction bases left unmatched: 2. The CDR3 length is 12 residues. Germline CDR1 is MNHEY and CDR2 is SVGAGI. The CDR3 loop reads CASRQGEDTQYF. DNA for the CDR3: TGTGCCAGCAGACAGGGGGAGGATACGCAGTATTTT.

The chain links TRBV4-3 to TRBJ1-1; a possible D gene is TRBD1 (5 bases). The V end was cut by 2 bases, the J end by 0 bases, with 10 bases between. The CDR3 consists of 15 residues. CDR1 is LGHNA and CDR2 is YSLEER in the germline V gene. In DNA form, the CDR3 reads TGCGCCAGCAGCCAACAGACAGAGATGAACACTGAAGCTTTCTTT. As protein: CASSQQTEMNTEAFF.

The chain carries TRBV5-4 and TRBJ2-5; TRBD2 aligns across 14 bases. The CDR3 loop spans 15 amino acids. V was clipped by 3 bases and J by 4 bases; unmatched bases: 2. Germline-derived CDR1 and CDR2 are SGHNT and YYREEE (reference sequence). The CDR3 protein is CASSSGLAGVETQYF. The CDR3 DNA reads TGTGCCAGCAGCTCGGGACTAGCGGGGGTAGAGACCCAGTACTTC.

This clone was detected only once. The CDR3, as DNA: TGTGCCAGCAGCCAAGCGGGGTGGGGGGAGAACTCTGGAAACACCATATATTTT. Its translation: CASSQAGWGENSGNTIYF. This chain links TRBV3-1 (or the pseudogene TRBV3-2) with TRBJ1-3, with D perhaps TRBD1 (5 bases). Trimming removed 1 base at V and 0 bases at J, with 16 bases between. CDR1 is LGHDT, CDR2 YNNKEL, per germline (reference sequence). The CDR3 has 18 amino acids.

This clone was picked up a small number of times. The chain combines TRBV10-3 with TRBJ2-7; tentatively, D is TRBD2 (6 bases). The CDR3 consists of 11 residues. CDR1 is ENHRY, CDR2 SYGVKD, per germline. V dropped 4 bases and J dropped 6 bases, with 7 bases sitting between them. The CDR3 DNA is TGTGCCATCAGTGCGGAGGGCGAGCAGTACTTC. It specifies CAISAEGEQYF.

V and J are TRBV18 and TRBJ2-1; D gene unclear. The CDR3 runs 16 residues. V was cut by 2 bases and J by 1 base, with 12 bases left in between. Germline CDR1 KGHSH, CDR2 LQKENI. CDR3 DNA sequence: TGTGCCAGCTCACCAGCGATCCTCTCGTCCTACAATGAGCAGTTCTTC. Encoded protein: CASSPAILSSYNEQFF.

V and J are TRBV19 and TRBJ2-3; D not resolved. The CDR3 extends over 11 amino acids. The V gene lost 6 bases and the J gene lost 3 bases, with 4 bases spanning the gap. Germline CDR1 LNHDA, CDR2 SQIVND (reference sequence). The CDR3 DNA reads as TGTGCCAGTAGCCGTACAGATACGCAGTATTTT. Translated, it gives CASSRTDTQYF.

This chain connects TRBV19 to TRBJ2-3; 13 bases are a match to TRBD2. Per germline, CDR1 LNHDA and CDR2 SQIVND (reference sequence). The CDR3 runs 15 residues. After removal of 10 bases from V and 8 bases from J, the junction contained 12 bases not matched to a gene. The CDR3 coding sequence is TGTGCCACCCGGACTAGCGGGAGTTGGTCTGCTACGCAGTATTTT. This translates into CATRTSGSWSATQYF.

This chain uses TRBV4-3 with TRBJ1-1; maybe TRBD1 (6 bases). This CDR3 spans 14 amino acids. Trimming stripped 0 bases from V and 8 bases from J, with 13 bases between. Germline values: CDR1 LGHNA, CDR2 YSLEER. The CDR3 region has the DNA TGCGCCAGCAGCCAAGATTCAGGGGATTCCGAAGCTTTCTTT. Protein product: CASSQDSGDSEAFF.

V usage is TRBV19 and J usage is TRBJ1-4, with 7 bases that match TRBD1. This CDR3 spans 14 amino acids. CDR1 and CDR2 from the germline V gene are LNHDA and SQIVND (reference sequence). Unmatched junction bases numbered 3, after V lost 4 bases and J lost 4 bases. CDR3 nucleotides: TGTGCCAGTAGTAGAAGACAGGGTAATGAAAAACTGTTTTTT. Protein sequence: CASSRRQGNEKLFF.

The chain carries TRBV7-3 and TRBJ2-1; 10 bases fit TRBD2. V was pared by 5 bases and J by 6 bases, with 4 bases of the junction left unmatched. This CDR3 spans 14 amino acids. Germline CDR1 and CDR2: SGHTA and FQGTGA. CDR3 residues: CASSPSGRANEQFF. As DNA, the CDR3 is TGTGCCAGCAGCCCCAGCGGGAGGGCCAATGAGCAGTTCTTC.

The V call is TRBV7-9, the J call TRBJ1-4; TRBD1 agrees at 7 bases. Germline V CDR1 and CDR2: SEHNR, FQNEAQ (reference sequence). The CDR3 length is 16 residues. The V segment lost 4 bases and the J segment 5 bases; nucleotides outside the gene matches: 10. CDR3 sequence (DNA): TGTGCCAGCAGCTCCAGACGACAGGGCCTAAATGAAAAACTGTTTTTT. It specifies CASSSRRQGLNEKLFF.

As DNA, the CDR3 is TGTGCCAGCAGCCCGAGCGGGGGGACAGATACGCAGTATTTT. Its translation is CASSPSGGTDTQYF. The chain combines TRBV7-3 with TRBJ2-3, with 9 bases fitting TRBD2. Germline V gives CDR1 SGHTA, CDR2 FQGTGA. Losses at the gene ends were 5 bases for V and 3 bases for J; bases not matched to a gene: 3. This CDR3 region has 14 residues.

J is TRBJ1-2 and V is TRBV4-3; D remains ambiguous. V shed 0 bases and J shed 8 bases, with 10 bases lying between them. The germline gives CDR1 LGHNA, CDR2 YSLEER. This CDR3 is 13 amino acids long. The CDR3 loop is CASSQDRNSGYTF. The DNA of the CDR3 is TGCGCCAGCAGCCAAGATCGTAACAGCGGCTACACCTTC.

The chain recombines TRBV12-3 or TRBV12-4 with TRBJ2-7; TRBD2 is a possible D gene (6 bases). V lost 5 bases to trimming and J lost 6 bases, with 14 bases between them. The CDR3 has 13 amino acids. CDR3 in DNA: TGTGCCAGCAGTAACGGAGGGTTAGGCGAGCAGTACTTC. As protein: CASSNGGLGEQYF.

The V gene is TRBV5-1, the J gene TRBJ1-1; the D gene is possibly TRBD1 (5 bases). Germline V CDR1 and CDR2: SGHRS, YFSETQ. The CDR3 runs 14 residues. The V gene lost 3 bases and the J gene lost 8 bases, with 17 bases spanning the gap. DNA for the CDR3: TGCGCCAGCAGCTCTACAGGAATCCAGAGGGAAGCTTTCTTT. Its translation: CASSSTGIQREAFF.

The V and J genes are TRBV3-1 (or the pseudogene TRBV3-2) and TRBJ1-6; D gene uncertain. Looked up from germline, CDR1 is LGHDT and CDR2 is YNNKEL (reference sequence). This CDR3 is built from 15 residues. Trimming stripped 3 bases from V and 7 bases from J, with 13 bases between. The CDR3 spells CASSQEDWANSPLHF. CDR3 in DNA: TGTGCCAGCAGCCAGGAGGATTGGGCGAATTCACCCCTCCACTTT.

The V and J genes are TRBV19 and TRBJ1-2; TRBD1 matches at 7 bases. CDR1 and CDR2 (germline): LNHDA, SQIVND (reference sequence). This CDR3 spans 12 amino acids. V lost 8 bases to trimming and J lost 4 bases; unmatched junction nucleotides: 4. CDR3 in DNA: TGTGCCAGTTCGGGACAGAGCTATGGCTACACCTTC. Translation: CASSGQSYGYTF. Together with reference TRBV19 and TRBJ1-2, the CDR3 gives the full variable domain: DGGITQSPKYLFRKEGQNVTLSCEQNLNHDAMYWYRQDPGQGLRLIYYSQIVNDFQKGDIAEGYSVSREKKESFPLTVTSAQKNPTAFYLCASSGQSYGYTFGSGTRLTVV.

Comment on this clone: Within the sample, other DNA sequences also encode this same CDR3. The chain has TRBV9 and TRBJ2-7; 7 positions match TRBD2. Germline V CDR1 and CDR2: SGDLS, YYNGEE. CDR3 length equals 14 residues. V dropped 0 bases and J dropped 2; count of bases not matched to a gene: 2. CDR3 DNA: TGTGCCAGCAGCGTAGGCGGGGGTACCTACGAGCAGTACTTC. As protein: CASSVGGGTYEQYF.

V is TRBV4-1 and J is TRBJ2-1; 8 bases agree with TRBD1. The CDR3 totals 17 residues. CDR1 is MGHRA and CDR2 is YSYEKL in the germline V gene. V was clipped by 1 base and J by 4 bases; unmatched bases: 9. Here the CDR3 reads CASSQGTGPRAYNEQFF. In DNA, the CDR3 is TGCGCCAGCAGCCAAGGGACAGGGCCAAGGGCTTACAATGAGCAGTTCTTC.

This clone was recorded only once. This chain joins TRBV6-5 and TRBJ2-2; 7 positions agree with TRBD1. The CDR3 is 14 residues long. V lost 5 bases and J lost 3; bases outside the gene matches: 3. CDR1 and CDR2 (germline): MNHEY, SVGAGI. The CDR3 region has the DNA TGTGCCAGCAGTACGACAGGGTACACCGGGGAGCTGTTTTTT. Amino acid sequence: CASSTTGYTGELFF.

The chain couples TRBV27 to TRBJ1-2, with D possibly being TRBD1 (5 bases). The CDR3 has 12 residues. The V gene's germline CDR1 is MNHEY and CDR2 SMNVEV (reference sequence). The V and J ends lost 3 bases and 6 bases respectively, with 8 bases between them. The CDR3 reads CASSFGGDGYTF. CDR3 in DNA: TGTGCCAGCAGTTTCGGGGGGGATGGCTACACCTTC.